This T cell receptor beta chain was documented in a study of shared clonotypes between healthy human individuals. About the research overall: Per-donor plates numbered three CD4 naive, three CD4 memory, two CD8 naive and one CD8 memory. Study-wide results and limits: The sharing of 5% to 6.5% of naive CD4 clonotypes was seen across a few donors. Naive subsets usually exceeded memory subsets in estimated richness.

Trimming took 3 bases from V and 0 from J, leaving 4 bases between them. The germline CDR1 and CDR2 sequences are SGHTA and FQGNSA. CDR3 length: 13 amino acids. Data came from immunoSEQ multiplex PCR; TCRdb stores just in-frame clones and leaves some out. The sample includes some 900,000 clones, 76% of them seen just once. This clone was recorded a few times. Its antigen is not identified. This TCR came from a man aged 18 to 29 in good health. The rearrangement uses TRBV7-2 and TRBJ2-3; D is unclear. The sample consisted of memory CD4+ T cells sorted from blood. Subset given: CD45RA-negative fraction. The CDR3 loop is CASSFDSTDTQYF. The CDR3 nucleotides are TGTGCCAGCAGCTTTGATAGCACAGATACGCAGTATTTT.